These 20 T cell receptor beta chains originate from one sample sequenced in a study of cytomegalovirus exposure and HLA in healthy donors (dated 2017 in TCRdb). Library preparation was by the immunoSEQ multiplex PCR assay. A mixture of 60 forward primers for TCR Vbeta segments and 13 reverse primers for TCR Jbeta segments was used in the multiplex PCR. TCRdb provides this immuneACCESS table in a form limited to in-frame rearrangements. Some clones are lacking; in checked studies, under half of them reflect an unresolved V gene, and why the rest are absent is not known. Here the sample has 70,000 to 95,000 clones; roughly 80% occur a single time. The top ten hold over 2% of the sample. The sample consisted of PBMCs. The source is a man between 35 and 55 years old in good health and CMV-seronegative.

The chain carries TRBV6-5 and TRBJ2-5; no clear D. Germline V gene lookup returns CDR1 MNHEY and CDR2 SVGAGI. Trimming shortened V by 0 bases and J by 4 bases, and 12 bases separated the two germline ends. CDR3 length equals 15 residues. CDR3 nucleotides: TGTGCCAGCAGTTACTCGATGGGCACCACAGAGACCCAGTACTTC. This translates into CASSYSMGTTETQYF.

The V call is TRBV30, the J call TRBJ1-5; tentatively, D is TRBD1 (6 bases). With 2 bases removed from V and 4 bases from J, the gap between germline ends came to 27 bases. The germline V gene has CDR1 GTSNPN and CDR2 SVGIG (reference sequence). The CDR3 extends over 19 amino acids. CDR3 amino acids: CAWSIPGVERERYNQPQHF. CDR3 coding DNA: TGTGCCTGGAGTATACCAGGGGTCGAGAGAGAGAGGTATAATCAGCCCCAGCATTTT.

The chain recombines TRBV30 with TRBJ2-1, with D possibly TRBD1 on 5 matching bases. Between the trimmed V and J ends, which lost 8 bases and 8 bases, there was a span of 19 bases. Per the germline V gene, CDR1 is GTSNPN and CDR2 is SVGIG (reference sequence). The CDR3 loop spans 13 amino acids. Written as DNA, the CDR3 is TGTGCCCTGGATAGGGGTTCGTGGGATGAGCAGTTCTTC. Translated, it gives CALDRGSWDEQFF.

The chain uses TRBV30 and TRBJ2-3; the D gene is possibly TRBD1 (5 bases). This CDR3 has 12 amino acids. V lost 0 bases to trimming and J lost 6 bases, with 7 bases between them. Germline V CDR1 and CDR2: GTSNPN, SVGIG (reference sequence). The CDR3 is CAWSVGVDTQYF. The CDR3 nucleotides are TGTGCCTGGAGTGTAGGGGTGGATACGCAGTATTTT.

This chain links TRBV18 with TRBJ2-7; TRBD1 agrees at 9 bases. Germline V gene sequence: CDR1 KGHSH, CDR2 LQKENI. V gave up 0 bases and J gave up 4 bases; unmatched junction bases: 4. CDR3 length equals 15 residues. CDR3 nucleotides: TGTGCCAGCTCACCACCCATACAGGGGGCTTACGAGCAGTACTTC. It yields the protein CASSPPIQGAYEQYF.

This clone was seen a handful of times. The V and J genes are TRBV19 and TRBJ2-7; TRBD1 might be the D (5 bases). Germline loops: CDR1 LNHDA, CDR2 SQIVND (reference sequence). V lost 3 bases, J lost 3 bases, and 9 bases lay in between. This CDR3 comprises 13 residues. The CDR3 region has the DNA TGTGCCAGTAGTATGACAGCCCGCTACGAGCAGTACTTC. Protein: CASSMTARYEQYF.

V is TRBV6-5 and J is TRBJ1-1; 11 bases match TRBD1. Trimming cost V 6 bases and J 5 bases; bases outside gene matches: 5. This CDR3 region has 14 residues. The germline gives CDR1 MNHEY, CDR2 SVGAGI. Here the CDR3 reads CASRDRDRGTEAFF. DNA of the CDR3: TGTGCCAGCAGAGACCGGGACAGGGGGACTGAAGCTTTCTTT.

The chain carries TRBV19 and TRBJ2-1, with 8 bases identical to TRBD2. The CDR3 contains 13 residues. V gave up 5 bases and J gave up 8 bases; unmatched junction bases: 5. Germline CDR1 LNHDA, CDR2 SQIVND (reference sequence). The CDR3: CASSVVTSDEQFF. For the CDR3, the DNA is TGTGCCAGTAGTGTGGTGACTAGCGATGAGCAGTTCTTC.

This clone was seen just once. The V gene is TRBV2, the J gene TRBJ2-7; D is possibly TRBD2 (5 bases). CDR3 length: 12 residues. Germline V gives CDR1 SNHLY, CDR2 FYNNEI. V lost 3 bases and J lost 13, with 16 bases in between. The CDR3 region is CASSDVGSRLYF. CDR3 nucleotide sequence: TGTGCCAGCAGTGATGTTGGGAGCCGGTTATACTTC.

The chain uses TRBV11-2 and TRBJ2-7; 9 bases map to TRBD2. Trimming took 7 bases from V and 4 from J; bases not matched to a gene: 8. CDR1 and CDR2 from the germline V gene are SGHAT and FQNNGV. The CDR3 sequence is 14 residues long. The CDR3 loop reads CASNLAGLSYEQYF. The CDR3 DNA sequence: TGTGCCAGCAACCTAGCGGGGCTGTCTTACGAGCAGTACTTC.

V gene TRBV29-1 combines with J gene TRBJ2-7; TRBD2 might be the D (6 bases). The CDR3 is 12 amino acids. Trimming pared 1 base from V and 3 bases from J, leaving 7 bases between. Germline V lookup: CDR1 SQVTM, CDR2 ANQGSEA. CDR3 loop: CSVEGGDYEQYF. DNA for the CDR3: TGCAGCGTTGAAGGGGGGGACTACGAGCAGTACTTC.

The rearrangement joins TRBV4-1 to TRBJ2-3, with a possible D match to TRBD2 (6 bases). V was shortened by 1 base and J by 0 bases, with 8 bases between the two germline ends. CDR3 size: 15 residues. Looked up from germline, CDR1 is MGHRA and CDR2 is YSYEKL. In nucleotides, the CDR3 is TGCGCCAGCAGCCAAGTGGGGGGTAGCACAGATACGCAGTATTTT. It is translated as CASSQVGGSTDTQYF.

The rearrangement links TRBV19 to TRBJ1-5; D remains ambiguous. Trimming took 5 bases from V and 4 from J, leaving 12 bases between them. The CDR3 has 14 amino acids. Germline V gene sequence: CDR1 LNHDA, CDR2 SQIVND (reference sequence). In DNA, the CDR3 is TGTGCCAGTAGTGCCCGGAGTGGTAATCAGCCCCAGCATTTT. Its protein product is CASSARSGNQPQHF. The full variable domain, rest sourced from reference TRBV19 and TRBJ1-5, is DGGITQSPKYLFRKEGQNVTLSCEQNLNHDAMYWYRQDPGQGLRLIYYSQIVNDFQKGDIAEGYSVSREKKESFPLTVTSAQKNPTAFYLCASSARSGNQPQHFGDGTRLSIL.

CDR3 in DNA: TGTGCCAGCAGCCCCCGGCGGGGGGATCAGCCCCAGCATTTT. It yields the protein CASSPRRGDQPQHF. The rearrangement uses TRBV2 and TRBJ1-5; D is possibly TRBD1 (5 bases). Germline CDR1 reads SNHLY; CDR2 reads FYNNEI. V lost 6 bases, J lost 5 bases, and 14 bases lay in between. The CDR3 is 14 residues long.

The chain carries TRBV25-1 and TRBJ2-7; possibly TRBD1 for D (5 bases). V was pared by 0 bases and J by 8 bases, with 17 bases between. Germline V gene data show CDR1 as MGHDK and CDR2 as SYGVNS. The CDR3 loop spans 15 amino acids. The CDR3 protein is CASSEYQGSVEKQYF. CDR3 sequence (DNA): TGTGCCAGCAGTGAATATCAGGGCTCTGTCGAGAAGCAGTACTTC.

This chain joins TRBV7-9 and TRBJ2-7; 10 nucleotides align to TRBD1. Germline V CDR1 and CDR2: SEHNR, FQNEAQ (reference sequence). Germline trimming cut 5 bases from V and 1 base from J; bases unmatched to any gene: 5. The CDR3 has 15 residues. The CDR3, as DNA: TGTGCCAGCAGCGTACCGGGACAGGGGTCCTACGAGCAGTACTTC. As protein: CASSVPGQGSYEQYF. The variable domain in full, completed from reference TRBV7-9 and TRBJ2-7, reads DTGVSQNPRHKITKRGQNVTFRCDPISEHNRLYWYRQTLGQGPEFLTYFQNEAQLEKSRLLSDRFSAERPKGSFSTLEIQRTEQGDSAMYLCASSVPGQGSYEQYFGPGTRLTVT.

The DNA for the CDR3 is TGTGCCAGTAGTATCAGGGGCATAAAGGAAAAACTGTTTTTT. Protein product: CASSIRGIKEKLFF. J is TRBJ1-4 and V is TRBV19; possible D gene TRBD1, 6 bases. Trimming left V 3 bases short and J 8 bases short, with 13 bases between. Germline V gives CDR1 LNHDA, CDR2 SQIVND (reference sequence). This CDR3 region has 14 residues.

This chain links TRBV19 with TRBJ1-2; perhaps TRBD1 as D (5 bases). V gave up 3 bases and J gave up 6 bases, with 17 bases separating them. Germline assignment: CDR1 LNHDA and CDR2 SQIVND (reference sequence). CDR3 size: 15 residues. The DNA of the CDR3 is TGTGCCAGTAGTATTGGTTCGGGGGTAGAGGATGGCTACACCTTC. It encodes CASSIGSGVEDGYTF.

The chain is built from TRBV28 and TRBJ2-7; D call uncertain. This CDR3 has 14 amino acids. Germline V gives CDR1 MDHEN, CDR2 SYDVKM. V shed 2 bases and J shed 1 base, with 9 bases lying between them. The CDR3 nucleotides are TGTGCCAGCAGTTTAGACCTGACATCCTACGAGCAGTACTTC. Amino acid sequence: CASSLDLTSYEQYF. Full variable domain (outside the CDR3, taken from reference TRBV28 and TRBJ2-7): DVKVTQSSRYLVKRTGEKVFLECVQDMDHENMFWYRQDPGLGLRLIYFSYDVKMKEKGDIPEGYSVSREKKERFSLILESASTNQTSMYLCASSLDLTSYEQYFGPGTRLTVT.

This clone was counted a single time. The V call is TRBV11-3, the J call TRBJ2-1; 8 nucleotides agree with TRBD1. Trimming at V came to 0 bases and at J to 8 bases, leaving 9 bases not matched to a gene. This CDR3 spans 16 amino acids. The V gene's germline CDR1 is SGHNT and CDR2 YENEEA. As DNA, the CDR3 is TGTGCCAGCAGCTTAGATAGACAGGGGACACTCGATGAGCAGTTCTTC. Its translation: CASSLDRQGTLDEQFF. Full variable domain (missing parts from reference TRBV11-3 and TRBJ2-1): EAGVVQSPRYKIIEKKQPVAFWCNPISGHNTLYWYLQNLGQGPELLIRYENEEAVDDSQLPKDRFSAERLKGVDSTLKIQPAELGDSAVYLCASSLDRQGTLDEQFFGPGTRLTVL.